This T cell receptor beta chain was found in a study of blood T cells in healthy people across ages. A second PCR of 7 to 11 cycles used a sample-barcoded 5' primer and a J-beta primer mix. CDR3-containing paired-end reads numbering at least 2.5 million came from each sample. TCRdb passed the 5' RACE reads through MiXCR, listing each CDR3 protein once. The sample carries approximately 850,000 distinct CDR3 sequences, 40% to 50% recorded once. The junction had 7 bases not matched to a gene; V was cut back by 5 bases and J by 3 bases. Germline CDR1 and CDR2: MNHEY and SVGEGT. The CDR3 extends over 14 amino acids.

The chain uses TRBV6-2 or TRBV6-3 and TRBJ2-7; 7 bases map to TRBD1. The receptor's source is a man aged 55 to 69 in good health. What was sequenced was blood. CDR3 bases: TGTGCCAGCAGTGGCCGTCCAGGGGGCTACGAGCAGTACTTC. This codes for CASSGRPGGYEQYF.